This T cell receptor (beta chain) emerged from a study of shared clonotypes between healthy human individuals. The protocol was immunoSEQ multiplex PCR, while the TCRdb copy is restricted to in-frame clones and leaves out a portion. Counted here are 2 million to 2.5 million clones, 85% to 95% occurring once; the ten biggest clones make up 0.3% to 0.45%. V shed 2 bases and J shed 4 bases, with 9 bases lying between them. The length of the CDR3 is 14 residues. Per germline, CDR1 SGDLS and CDR2 YYNGEE. Material: naive CD4+ T cells from PBMCs. Subset reported: CD45RA+ positively selected. This chain links TRBV9 with TRBJ1-4; D is possibly TRBD1 (6 bases). The origin of this receptor is a young man in good health. Some clones in this sample may be carry-over from other donors' samples. CDR3 sequence reads: CASSVGAYNEKLFF. In DNA form, the CDR3 reads TGTGCCAGCAGCGTGGGGGCTTATAATGAAAAACTGTTTTTT.